This entry concerns a single T cell receptor (beta chain). This entry is derived from a study of OX40 agonist ivuxolimab in advanced cancers. Germline V gene sequence: CDR1 ENHRY, CDR2 SYGVKD. The CDR3 sequence is 13 residues long. V gave up 9 bases and J gave up 0 bases; unmatched junction bases: 1. Assay used: immunoSEQ multiplex PCR; TCRdb lists only in-frame clones, some missing. The sample holds roughly 93,000 clones, around 92% seen once. The source was CD4+ or CD8+ T cells sorted from blood, collected in a trial of the OX40 agonist ivuxolimab. The genes are TRBV10-3 and TRBJ1-3; 8 positions match TRBD1. This receptor was identified in an adult with an advanced solid tumor such as melanoma, head and neck, liver or kidney cancer. This CDR3 is CAMTGASGNTIYF. In DNA form, the CDR3 reads TGTGCCATGACAGGGGCCTCTGGAAACACCATATATTTT.